The next 24 T cell receptor beta chains were all read from a single sample in a study of neoadjuvant anti-PD-1 for oral cavity cancer. The repertoire was sequenced with immunoSEQ multiplex PCR; TCRdb's copy has only in-frame clones and lacks some. The repertoire has 50,000 to 65,000 clones, 70% to 85% of them found once; the top ten carry 2% to 3%. Material: PBMCs, obtained before nivolumab (anti-PD-1) treatment. The source of these receptors is a person aged 35 to 85 with oral cavity squamous cell carcinoma.

This clone has a single count. This rearrangement joins TRBV7-3 to TRBJ2-5; 8 nucleotides agree with TRBD2. The CDR3 spans 15 residues. From germline, CDR1 is SGHTA and CDR2 FQGTGA. The V segment lost 5 bases and the J segment 5 bases; nucleotides outside the gene matches: 10. CDR3 sequence: CASSRGAGGAETQYF. The CDR3 nucleotides read TGTGCCAGCAGCCGAGGGGCGGGAGGTGCGGAGACCCAGTACTTC.

This clone was counted only a few times. V gene TRBV5-3 combines with J gene TRBJ2-5; TRBD1 might be the D (6 bases). TRBV5-3 is noted as an ORF with a role that remains uncertain. V shed 1 base and J shed 5 bases, with 18 bases lying between them. This CDR3 region has 16 residues. The chain's CDR3 is CARSLRSSRGTETQYF. CDR3 coding DNA: TGTGCCAGAAGCTTGAGGTCTAGCAGGGGTACGGAGACCCAGTACTTC.

The genes are TRBV11-2 and TRBJ2-6, with TRBD1 matching over 7 bases. The CDR3 spans 17 residues. J was trimmed by 4 bases and V by 6 bases; bases with no gene match: 12. Germline loops: CDR1 SGHAT, CDR2 FQNNGV. For the CDR3, the DNA is TGTGCCAGCAGACCCAACAGGGGAGAAGGAGGGGCCAACGTCCTGACTTTC. Translated: CASRPNRGEGGANVLTF.

The genes are TRBV11-2 and TRBJ1-2; weak D call: TRBD1 (5 bases). This CDR3 is built from 14 residues. V lost 4 bases and J lost 2, with 11 bases in between. Germline CDR1 reads SGHAT; CDR2 reads FQNNGV. The CDR3 loop reads CASSSGAQNYGYTF. In DNA, the CDR3 is TGTGCCAGCAGCTCCGGGGCGCAGAACTATGGCTACACCTTC. The full variable domain, in which reference TRBV11-2 and TRBJ1-2 provide the parts outside the CDR3, is EAGVAQSPRYKIIEKRQSVAFWCNPISGHATLYWYQQILGQGPKLLIQFQNNGVVDDSQLPKDRFSAERLKGVDSTLKIQPAKLEDSAVYLCASSSGAQNYGYTFGSGTRLTVV.

The J gene is TRBJ2-7, the V gene TRBV28; the D gene is possibly TRBD1 (6 bases). Trimming cost V 5 bases and J 2 bases, with 16 bases left between them. Germline CDR1 and CDR2: MDHEN and SYDVKM. This CDR3 is 15 amino acids long. The CDR3 DNA reads as TGTGCCAGCAGTCCCCAGGGGTCCCTCCCCTACGAGCAGTACTTC. It encodes CASSPQGSLPYEQYF.

V is TRBV14 and J is TRBJ2-2, with 8 bases matching TRBD2. The germline V gene has CDR1 SGHDN and CDR2 FVKESK. The V gene end was trimmed by 4 bases and the J gene end by 4 bases; junction bases not matched to a gene: 5. This CDR3 contains 15 residues. The CDR3 sequence is CASSPVAGGTGELFF. The CDR3 DNA reads TGTGCCAGCAGCCCAGTCGCGGGAGGCACCGGGGAGCTGTTTTTT. The full variable domain, with the rest looked up from reference TRBV14 and TRBJ2-2, is EAGVTQFPSHSVIEKGQTVTLRCDPISGHDNLYWYRRVMGKEIKFLLHFVKESKQDESGMPNNRFLAERTGGTYSTLKVQPAELEDSGVYFCASSPVAGGTGELFFGEGSRLTVL.

CDR3 sequence: CASGLDWGPYGYTF. As DNA, the CDR3 is TGTGCTAGTGGTTTGGATTGGGGGCCCTATGGCTACACCTTC. V and J are TRBV12-5 and TRBJ1-2, with a tentative D call TRBD1 (6 bases). CDR3 length: 14 amino acids. Deletions cut 1 base from V and 4 bases from J, with 10 bases between. The V gene's germline CDR1 is LGHNT and CDR2 FRNRAP.

The rearrangement uses TRBV5-1 and TRBJ2-7, with unresolved D. V was pared by 0 bases and J by 5 bases, with 12 bases between. The germline CDR1 and CDR2 sequences are SGHRS and YFSETQ. The CDR3 runs 14 residues. Here the CDR3 reads CASSLEGFKNEQYF. The CDR3 DNA reads as TGCGCCAGCAGCTTGGAGGGTTTTAAGAACGAGCAGTACTTC.

This clone has a handful of counts. The chain has TRBV27 and TRBJ2-5; D not certain. CDR1 is MNHEY, CDR2 SMNVEV, per germline (reference sequence). The germline V and J ends were trimmed by 6 bases and 5 bases, with 13 bases remaining between them. This CDR3 comprises 13 residues. The CDR3 is CASSTWSRETQYF. In DNA, the CDR3 is TGTGCCAGCAGCACGTGGTCACGGGAGACCCAGTACTTC.

The chain recombines TRBV9 with TRBJ2-3, with D unclear. V was pared by 4 bases and J by 6 bases, with 15 bases between. The CDR3 consists of 14 residues. Germline V CDR1 and CDR2: SGDLS, YYNGEE. Here the CDR3 reads CASSPRPFRDTQYF. The CDR3 DNA reads as TGTGCCAGCAGCCCCCGACCCTTCCGGGATACGCAGTATTTT.

The gene calls are TRBV10-1 and TRBJ2-1; tentatively, D is TRBD1 or TRBD2 (6 bases each). The CDR3 loop spans 15 amino acids. Germline V lookup: CDR1 WNHNN, CDR2 SYGVQD (reference sequence). Trimming stripped 3 bases from V and 7 bases from J, with 16 bases between. The CDR3 nucleotides are TGCGCCAGCAGTGAAGGGGGGACTCTTGGTAATGAGCAGTTCTTC. This sequence encodes CASSEGGTLGNEQFF.

This clone was observed a single time. The chain is built from TRBV7-8 and TRBJ1-1; D is uncertain. Per the germline V gene, CDR1 is SGHVS and CDR2 is FQNEAQ. V was trimmed by 1 base and J by 6 bases, leaving 12 bases between them. The CDR3 spans 14 residues. The DNA of the CDR3 is TGTGCCAGCAGCTTAGGGACGTCTGGCTCTGAAGCTTTCTTT. It specifies CASSLGTSGSEAFF. The variable domain in full, completed from reference TRBV7-8 and TRBJ1-1, reads GAGVSQSPRYKVAKRGQDVALRCDPISGHVSLFWYQQALGQGPEFLTYFQNEAQLDKSGLPSDRFFAERPEGSVSTLKIQRTQQEDSAVYLCASSLGTSGSEAFFGQGTRLTVV.

V gene TRBV5-6 combines with J gene TRBJ1-2; TRBD1 matches 8 bases. The CDR3 is made up of 15 amino acids. J was trimmed by 2 bases and V by 3 bases; bases with no gene match: 6. Germline CDR1 reads SGHDT; CDR2 reads YYEEEE. The CDR3 sequence is CASSSYRGLNYGYTF. The CDR3 DNA sequence: TGTGCCAGCAGCTCCTACAGGGGGTTGAACTATGGCTACACCTTC.

The J gene is TRBJ1-5, the V gene TRBV4-2; D perhaps matches TRBD1 (6 bases). CDR3 length: 15 amino acids. Germline lookup yields CDR1 LGHNA and CDR2 YNFKEQ. V shed 4 bases and J shed 5 bases, with 15 bases lying between them. The CDR3 region is CASSRAWDIDQPQHF. DNA of the CDR3: TGTGCCAGCAGCCGCGCCTGGGACATAGATCAGCCCCAGCATTTT.

This clone showed up just a few times. The J gene is TRBJ1-3, the V gene TRBV18; 8 bases align to TRBD1. Germline CDR1 is KGHSH and CDR2 is LQKENI. The CDR3 extends over 16 amino acids. J gave up 0 bases and V 3 bases, and 4 bases lay outside the gene matches. In DNA, the CDR3 is TGTGCCAGCTCACCTCAGGACAGGGTCTCTGGAAACACCATATATTTT. Its protein is CASSPQDRVSGNTIYF.

This clone was counted only a few times. This rearrangement joins TRBV6-1 to TRBJ1-2, with D possibly being TRBD1 (5 bases). The CDR3 has 12 amino acids. V lost 8 bases to trimming and J lost 4 bases, with 11 bases between them. In germline, CDR1 is MNHNS, CDR2 SASEGT. The DNA for the CDR3 is TGTGCCAGCTCCCGGGGCAGCTATGGCTACACCTTC. The encoded protein is CASSRGSYGYTF.

This clone came up a few times. The DNA for the CDR3 is TGTGCCAGCTCACCACCGGGAGGGAGTACTGAAGCTTTCTTT. Its protein product is CASSPPGGSTEAFF. V usage is TRBV18 and J usage is TRBJ1-1; D is undetermined. Germline V gene data show CDR1 as KGHSH and CDR2 as LQKENI. This CDR3 comprises 14 residues. V was trimmed by 0 bases and J by 5 bases, leaving 10 bases between them.

The chain uses TRBV7-9 and TRBJ1-2; unclear D gene. Trimming took 1 base from V and 1 from J, leaving 7 bases between them. The germline V gene has CDR1 SEHNR and CDR2 FQNEAQ (reference sequence). The length of the CDR3 is 14 residues. The CDR3 coding sequence is TGTGCCAGCAGCTTAGACGCCAATAACTATGGCTACACCTTC. Translation gives CASSLDANNYGYTF.

The J gene is TRBJ2-1, the V gene TRBV5-4; D uncertain. This CDR3 spans 15 amino acids. The V gene's germline CDR1 is SGHNT and CDR2 YYREEE (reference sequence). Between the trimmed V and J ends, which lost 5 bases and 4 bases, there was a span of 16 bases. The CDR3: CASSHRVAAYNEQFF. CDR3 sequence (DNA): TGTGCCAGCAGTCATCGGGTAGCAGCGTACAATGAGCAGTTCTTC.

The chain joins TRBV30 to TRBJ1-1; D not resolved. Trimming stripped 0 bases from V and 0 bases from J, with 5 bases between. Per germline, CDR1 GTSNPN and CDR2 SVGIG (reference sequence). The CDR3 sequence is 13 residues long. As DNA, the CDR3 is TGTGCCTGGAGTGTACGGGTGAACACTGAAGCTTTCTTT. Residues: CAWSVRVNTEAFF.

This clone was observed a few times. The chain recombines TRBV23-1 with TRBJ2-5; 9 nucleotides agree with TRBD2. TRBV23-1 counts as an open reading frame of uncertain function. The CDR3 has 15 residues. The junction had 4 bases not matched to a gene; V was cut back by 3 bases and J by 2 bases. Here the CDR3 reads CASSQTLAGQETQYF. The CDR3 DNA reads as TGCGCCAGCAGTCAGACGCTAGCGGGGCAAGAGACCCAGTACTTC.

The chain uses TRBV15 and TRBJ2-5; D is unresolved. This CDR3 is 15 amino acids long. The V end was cut by 6 bases, the J end by 3 bases, with 17 bases between. CDR1 and CDR2 (germline): LNHNV, YYDKDF (reference sequence). CDR3 loop: CATSNKSTGKETQYF. In DNA, the CDR3 is TGTGCCACCAGTAACAAGTCGACCGGCAAAGAGACCCAGTACTTC.

The chain uses TRBV29-1 and TRBJ2-1, with 7 bases fitting TRBD2. Germline lookup yields CDR1 SQVTM and CDR2 ANQGSEA. The V gene end was trimmed by 4 bases and the J gene end by 5 bases; junction bases not matched to a gene: 2. This CDR3 is 12 amino acids long. The CDR3 is CSVGLANNEQFF. The CDR3 DNA follows: TGCAGCGTTGGACTAGCCAACAATGAGCAGTTCTTC.

The chain has TRBV28 and TRBJ2-7; possible D gene TRBD1, 6 bases. Germline-derived CDR1 and CDR2 are MDHEN and SYDVKM. V shed 7 bases and J shed 0 bases, with 13 bases lying between them. CDR3 size: 14 residues. CDR3 DNA sequence: TGTGCCAGCATCCCTGGGGACACCTCCTACGAGCAGTACTTC. This encodes CASIPGDTSYEQYF.